This record concerns one T cell receptor (beta chain) sequence. Its antigen remains unknown. The sample comes from a study of blood T cells in healthy people across ages. Study overall: About one barcoded beta molecule per two T cells was the capture yield of template switching.

V dropped 0 bases and J dropped 1 base, with 9 bases sitting between them. The germline CDR1 and CDR2 sequences are ENHRY and SYGVKD. The CDR3 extends over 15 amino acids. Combining a sample-barcoded 5' primer with a J-beta primer mix, a second PCR ran for roughly 7 to 12 cycles. TCRdb passed the 5' RACE reads through MiXCR, listing each CDR3 protein once. The sample records 780,000 or so distinct CDR3 sequences, 20% to 25% being singletons. Study-wide points: The percentage of naive T cells correlated strongly with TCR beta diversity.

The same data also went into a second study, on T cells of mothers and their children. As that study records: Samples came from three healthy Caucasian mothers and their six children.

The sample was blood. The sequence came from a boy aged 5-17 years in good health. This chain uses TRBV10-3 with TRBJ1-1; D gene uncertain. This CDR3 reads CAISESYGRNTEAFF. DNA for the CDR3: TGTGCCATCAGTGAGTCCTACGGGAGGAACACTGAAGCTTTCTTT.